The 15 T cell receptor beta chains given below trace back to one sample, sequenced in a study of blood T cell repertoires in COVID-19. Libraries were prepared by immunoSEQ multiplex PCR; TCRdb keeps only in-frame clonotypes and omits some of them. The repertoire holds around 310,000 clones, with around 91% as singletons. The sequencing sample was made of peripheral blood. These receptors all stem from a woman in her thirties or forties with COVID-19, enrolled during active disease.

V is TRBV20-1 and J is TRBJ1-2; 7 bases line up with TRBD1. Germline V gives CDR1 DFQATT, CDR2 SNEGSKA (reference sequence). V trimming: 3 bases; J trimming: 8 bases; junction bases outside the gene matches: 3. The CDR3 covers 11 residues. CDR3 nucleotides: TGCAGTGCTAGGACAGGGAACGGCTACACCTTC. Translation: CSARTGNGYTF.

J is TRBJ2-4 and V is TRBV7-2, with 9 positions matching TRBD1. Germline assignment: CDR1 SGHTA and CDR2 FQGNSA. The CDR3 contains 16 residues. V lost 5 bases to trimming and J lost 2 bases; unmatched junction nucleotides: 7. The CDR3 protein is CASSRLGTGSKNIQYF. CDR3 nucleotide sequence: TGTGCCAGCAGCCGGCTGGGGACAGGGTCCAAAAACATTCAGTACTTC.

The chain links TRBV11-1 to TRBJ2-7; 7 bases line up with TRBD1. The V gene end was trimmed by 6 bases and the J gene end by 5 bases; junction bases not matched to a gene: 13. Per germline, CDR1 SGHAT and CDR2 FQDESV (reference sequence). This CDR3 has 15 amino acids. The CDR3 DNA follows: TGTGCCAGCAGTTACGAGGTGACAGGGAAAGACGAGCAGTACTTC. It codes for CASSYEVTGKDEQYF.

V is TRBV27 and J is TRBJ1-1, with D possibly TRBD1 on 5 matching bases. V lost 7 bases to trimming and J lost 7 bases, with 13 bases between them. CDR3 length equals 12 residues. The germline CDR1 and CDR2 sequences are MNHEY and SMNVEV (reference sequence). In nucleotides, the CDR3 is TGTGCCAGCAACGGAGGGACGGATGAAGCTTTCTTT. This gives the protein CASNGGTDEAFF.

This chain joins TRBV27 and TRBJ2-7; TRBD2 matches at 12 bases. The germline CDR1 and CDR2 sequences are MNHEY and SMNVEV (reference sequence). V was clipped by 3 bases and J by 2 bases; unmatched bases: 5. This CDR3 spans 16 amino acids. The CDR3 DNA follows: TGTGCCAGCAGTTTGGCCTCTAGCGGGGGGGCCTACGAGCAGTACTTC. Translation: CASSLASSGGAYEQYF.

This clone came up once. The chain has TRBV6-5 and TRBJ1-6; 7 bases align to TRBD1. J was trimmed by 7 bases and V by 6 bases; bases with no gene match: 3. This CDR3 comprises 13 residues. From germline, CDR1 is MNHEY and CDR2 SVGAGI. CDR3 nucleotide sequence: TGTGCCAGCAGAGGGGGCTCCAATTCACCCCTCCACTTT. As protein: CASRGGSNSPLHF.

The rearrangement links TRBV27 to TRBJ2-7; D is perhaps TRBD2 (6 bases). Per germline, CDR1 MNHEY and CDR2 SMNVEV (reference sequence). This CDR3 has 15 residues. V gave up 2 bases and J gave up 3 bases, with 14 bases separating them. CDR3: CASSLEGGNVYEQYF. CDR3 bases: TGTGCCAGCAGTTTAGAGGGCGGGAACGTCTACGAGCAGTACTTC.

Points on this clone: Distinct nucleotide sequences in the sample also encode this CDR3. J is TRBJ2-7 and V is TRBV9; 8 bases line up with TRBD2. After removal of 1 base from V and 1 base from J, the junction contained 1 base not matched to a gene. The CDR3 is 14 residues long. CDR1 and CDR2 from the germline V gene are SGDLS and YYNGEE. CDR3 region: CASSVTSGSYEQYF. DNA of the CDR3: TGTGCCAGCAGCGTAACTAGCGGTTCCTACGAGCAGTACTTC.

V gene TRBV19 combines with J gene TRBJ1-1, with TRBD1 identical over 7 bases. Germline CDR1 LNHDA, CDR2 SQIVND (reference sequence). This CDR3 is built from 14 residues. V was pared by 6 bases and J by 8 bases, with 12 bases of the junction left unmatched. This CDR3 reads CASRREGQYFEAFF. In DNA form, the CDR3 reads TGTGCCAGTAGACGGGAGGGACAGTATTTCGAAGCTTTCTTT.

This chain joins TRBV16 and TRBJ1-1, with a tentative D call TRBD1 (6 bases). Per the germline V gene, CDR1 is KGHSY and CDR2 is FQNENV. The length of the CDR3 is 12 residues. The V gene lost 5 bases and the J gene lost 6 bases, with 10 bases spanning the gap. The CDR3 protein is CASSARTAEAFF. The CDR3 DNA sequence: TGTGCCAGCAGCGCACGGACAGCTGAAGCTTTCTTT.

Here the CDR3 reads CAISRPGNEQFF. DNA of the CDR3: TGTGCCATCAGTAGGCCGGGGAATGAGCAGTTCTTC. This chain connects TRBV10-3 to TRBJ2-1; TRBD2 is a possible D gene (5 bases). V lost 5 bases and J 7 bases, leaving 9 bases between the germline ends. This CDR3 has 12 amino acids. Germline CDR1 reads ENHRY; CDR2 reads SYGVKD.

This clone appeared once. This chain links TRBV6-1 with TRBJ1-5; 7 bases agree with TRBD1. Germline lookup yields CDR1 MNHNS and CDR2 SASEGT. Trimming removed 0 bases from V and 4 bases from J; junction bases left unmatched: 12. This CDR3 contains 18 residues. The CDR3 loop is CASSEAGGKSIANQPQHF. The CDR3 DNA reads TGTGCCAGCAGTGAAGCAGGGGGCAAGTCTATAGCAAATCAGCCCCAGCATTTT.

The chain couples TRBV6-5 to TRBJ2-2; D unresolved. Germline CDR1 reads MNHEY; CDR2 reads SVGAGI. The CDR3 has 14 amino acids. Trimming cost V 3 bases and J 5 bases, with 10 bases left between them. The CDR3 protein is CASSYDSGTGELFF. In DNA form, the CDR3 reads TGTGCCAGCAGTTATGACTCCGGGACCGGGGAGCTGTTTTTT.

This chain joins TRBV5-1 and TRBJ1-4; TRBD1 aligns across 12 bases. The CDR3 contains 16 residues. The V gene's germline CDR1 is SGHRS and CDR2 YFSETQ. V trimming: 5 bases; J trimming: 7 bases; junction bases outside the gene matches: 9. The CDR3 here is CASSTGQGAVGEKLFF. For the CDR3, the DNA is TGCGCCAGCAGTACGGGACAGGGGGCCGTGGGTGAAAAACTGTTTTTT.

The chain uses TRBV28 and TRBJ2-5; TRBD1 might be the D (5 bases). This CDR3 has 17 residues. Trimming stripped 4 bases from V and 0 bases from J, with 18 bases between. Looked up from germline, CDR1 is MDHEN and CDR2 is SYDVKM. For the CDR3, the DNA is TGTGCCAGCAGTTACCCGTTGGAGTGGGGCCACCAAGAGACCCAGTACTTC. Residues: CASSYPLEWGHQETQYF.